The present TCR beta chain was sequenced within a study of blood T cell repertoires in COVID-19. Some clones are missing from TCRdb's copy, which holds only in-frame ones; the method was immunoSEQ multiplex PCR. This table has about 300,000 clones, about nine tenths appearing once. This clone has at least ten counts. Sequenced: peripheral blood. The receptor comes from a woman in her twenties or thirties with COVID-19, enrolled during active disease.

This chain's CDR3 is CASSVQGGNNSPLHF. The CDR3, as DNA: TGTGCCAGCAGCGTACAGGGCGGCAATAATTCACCCCTCCACTTT. This rearrangement joins TRBV9 to TRBJ1-6, with a tentative D call TRBD1 (5 bases). Trimming removed 1 base from V and 5 bases from J, with 10 bases in between. This CDR3 spans 15 amino acids. The germline V gene has CDR1 SGDLS and CDR2 YYNGEE.